The next 22 T cell receptor beta chains were all read from a single sample in a study of cytotoxic CD8 clonotypes in ibrutinib-treated CLL. Assay: immunoSEQ multiplex PCR; the TCRdb copy retains only in-frame clones and omits some. The sample has some 150,000 clones, roughly three quarters seen once. Sequencing was performed on PBMCs, taken after 12 months of ibrutinib treatment. The receptors shown here come from a human donor with chronic lymphocytic leukemia.

V and J are TRBV30 and TRBJ2-5; 14 positions agree with TRBD2. Germline-derived CDR1 and CDR2 are GTSNPN and SVGIG (reference sequence). The CDR3 has 16 residues. The V gene end was trimmed by 4 bases and the J gene end by 4 bases; junction bases not matched to a gene: 8. The CDR3 spells CAWNPGTSGSRETQYF. CDR3 coding DNA: TGTGCCTGGAATCCCGGGACTAGCGGGAGTAGAGAGACCCAGTACTTC. Complete variable domain (other parts from reference TRBV30 and TRBJ2-5): SQTIHQWPATLVQPVGSPLSLECTVEGTSNPNLYWYRQAAGRGLQLLFYSVGIGQISSEVPQNLSASRPQDRQFILSSKKLLLSDSGFYLCAWNPGTSGSRETQYFGPGTRLLVL.

The V call is TRBV7-2, the J call TRBJ1-1; D is uncertain. CDR1 and CDR2 from the germline V gene are SGHTA and FQGNSA. V dropped 4 bases and J dropped 10 bases, with 13 bases sitting between them. This CDR3 region has 12 residues. In DNA, the CDR3 is TGTGCCAGCAGCTCCCGAACCGGGGTAGCTTTCTTT. This gives the protein CASSSRTGVAFF.

The chain has TRBV7-9 and TRBJ2-1, with D perhaps matching TRBD2 (5 bases). The CDR3 spans 16 residues. Trimming stripped 5 bases from V and 5 bases from J, with 19 bases between. Per germline, CDR1 SEHNR and CDR2 FQNEAQ (reference sequence). CDR3 in DNA: TGTGCCAGCAGCCCCCACACTGGGGAGAGGGACAATGAGCAGTTCTTC. Translated, it gives CASSPHTGERDNEQFF.

V is TRBV5-6 and J is TRBJ2-5; D may be TRBD1 (6 bases). Per the germline V gene, CDR1 is SGHDT and CDR2 is YYEEEE. Between the trimmed V and J ends, which lost 4 bases and 2 bases, there was a span of 18 bases. The CDR3 consists of 16 residues. CDR3 nucleotides: TGTGCCAGCAGCCCCTGGCCGTCACAGGGACAAGAGACCCAGTACTTC. Translation: CASSPWPSQGQETQYF.

This sequence joins TRBV4-1 and TRBJ2-7; D is uncertain. Germline CDR1 reads MGHRA; CDR2 reads YSYEKL. Trimming removed 5 bases from V and 5 bases from J, with 16 bases in between. CDR3 length equals 14 residues. The CDR3 coding sequence is TGCGCCAGCAGCATCATTTCTACTGGAAACGAGCAGTACTTC. This translates into CASSIISTGNEQYF.

The chain employs TRBV6-5 and TRBJ1-2; D is undetermined. Trimming cost V 2 bases and J 2 bases, with 6 bases left between them. The length of the CDR3 is 13 residues. Per the germline V gene, CDR1 is MNHEY and CDR2 is SVGAGI. The CDR3 loop reads CASSYRTNYGYTF. The CDR3 DNA reads TGTGCCAGCAGTTACCGCACAAACTATGGCTACACCTTC.

The chain combines TRBV4-2 with TRBJ2-1; 7 bases fit TRBD2. The CDR3 runs to 16 residues. Trimming cost V 4 bases and J 7 bases; bases outside gene matches: 13. CDR1 is LGHNA and CDR2 is YNFKEQ in the germline V gene. The CDR3 nucleotides are TGTGCCAGCAGCCGGGGGGGTCTGGGACTTCAGAATGAGCAGTTCTTC. It translates to CASSRGGLGLQNEQFF.

The rearrangement uses TRBV29-1 and TRBJ1-1; 11 nucleotides line up with TRBD1. Germline lookup yields CDR1 SQVTM and CDR2 ANQGSEA. Trimming cost V 7 bases and J 4 bases; bases outside gene matches: 8. The CDR3 runs to 14 residues. The CDR3 loop reads CSGRTGGRITEAFF. The CDR3 bases are TGCAGCGGGAGGACAGGGGGCCGTATCACTGAAGCTTTCTTT.

V usage is TRBV25-1 and J usage is TRBJ1-4, with 11 bases matching TRBD1. The CDR3 totals 18 residues. V shed 2 bases and J 7 bases; nucleotides not matched to a gene: 12. In germline, CDR1 is MGHDK, CDR2 SYGVNS. CDR3 bases: TGTGCCAGCAGTGAAAACGGACAGGGGGCGATTGGAACTGAAAAACTGTTTTTT. The encoded protein is CASSENGQGAIGTEKLFF. The variable domain in full, completed from reference TRBV25-1 and TRBJ1-4, reads EADIYQTPRYLVIGTGKKITLECSQTMGHDKMYWYQQDPGMELHLIHYSYGVNSTEKGDLSSESTVSRIRTEHFPLTLESARPSHTSQYLCASSENGQGAIGTEKLFFGSGTQLSVL.

The chain links TRBV19 to TRBJ2-2, with D hard to call. Germline V CDR1 and CDR2: LNHDA, SQIVND (reference sequence). There are 11 residues in the CDR3. Trimming pared 3 bases from V and 7 bases from J, leaving 3 bases between. CDR3 in amino acids: CASSMVGELFF. CDR3 coding DNA: TGTGCCAGTAGTATGGTCGGGGAGCTGTTTTTT.

A few counts support this clone. The chain joins TRBV30 to TRBJ2-1; unclear D gene. CDR3 length: 12 residues. The germline V gene encodes CDR1 GTSNPN and CDR2 SVGIG (reference sequence). Between the trimmed V and J ends, which lost 3 bases and 5 bases, there was a span of 8 bases. The CDR3 DNA follows: TGTGCCTGGAGCTTACTTGACAATGAGCAGTTCTTC. This gives the protein CAWSLLDNEQFF.

The chain links TRBV15 to TRBJ1-1; 7 bases map to TRBD1. This CDR3 contains 14 residues. J gave up 5 bases and V 1 base, and 4 bases lay outside the gene matches. Germline CDR1 LNHNV, CDR2 YYDKDF (reference sequence). Written as DNA, the CDR3 is TGTGCCACCAGCAGAGCAGGGGGTGGAACTGAAGCTTTCTTT. It specifies CATSRAGGGTEAFF.

The table lists this clone with a count of one. This chain joins TRBV30 and TRBJ1-2; 9 bases match TRBD1. Germline lookup yields CDR1 GTSNPN and CDR2 SVGIG (reference sequence). CDR3 length: 14 amino acids. Losses at the gene ends were 0 bases for V and 7 bases for J; bases not matched to a gene: 6. The CDR3 nucleotides are TGTGCCTGGAGTGTTACAGGGGGCATGGGTGGCTACACCTTC. Protein: CAWSVTGGMGGYTF.

The V and J genes are TRBV25-1 and TRBJ2-7; 8 bases map to TRBD2. V shed 1 base, J shed 2 bases, and the junction held 7 bases outside the gene matches. The CDR3 sequence is 16 residues long. Looked up from germline, CDR1 is MGHDK and CDR2 is SYGVNS. CDR3 region: CASSEFSGNAPYEQYF. The CDR3 DNA reads as TGTGCCAGCAGTGAATTTAGCGGGAACGCCCCCTACGAGCAGTACTTC.

Concerning this clone itself: It may be a read error: a sequence one base away is much more abundant. The chain is built from TRBV6-5 and TRBJ2-7; unclear D gene. V lost 6 bases to trimming and J lost 4 bases, with 16 bases between them. Looked up from germline, CDR1 is MNHEY and CDR2 is SVGAGI. CDR3 length: 14 amino acids. The CDR3 coding sequence is TGTGCCAGCAGCCAAGAATATGGACCTTACGAGCAGTACTTC. It codes for CASSQEYGPYEQYF.

This chain links TRBV4-2 with TRBJ2-3; D unclear. Trimming removed 0 bases at V and 2 bases at J, with 12 bases between. CDR1 and CDR2 (germline): LGHNA, YNFKEQ. The CDR3 covers 16 residues. The CDR3 sequence is CASSQDLLTATDTQYF. CDR3 in DNA: TGTGCCAGCAGCCAAGATCTACTAACCGCCACAGATACGCAGTATTTT.

This chain uses TRBV9 with TRBJ1-1; no clear D. The V end was cut by 2 bases, the J end by 3 bases, with 11 bases between. The germline V gene encodes CDR1 SGDLS and CDR2 YYNGEE. The CDR3 is made up of 14 amino acids. The CDR3 here is CASSVDGKYTEAFF. CDR3 sequence (DNA): TGTGCCAGCAGCGTTGACGGAAAGTACACTGAAGCTTTCTTT.

This clone was seen once. J is TRBJ2-1 and V is TRBV27, with TRBD2 as a possible D gene (6 bases). CDR1 and CDR2 from the germline V gene are MNHEY and SMNVEV (reference sequence). The CDR3 runs to 15 residues. V lost 10 bases to trimming and J lost 0 bases, with 16 bases between them. The CDR3 nucleotides read TGTGCCACTAGACCGGCTAGCGCCTCCTACAATGAGCAGTTCTTC. Amino acid sequence: CATRPASASYNEQFF.

The rearrangement uses TRBV28 and TRBJ2-1; TRBD2 aligns across 9 bases. The CDR3 has 12 residues. Germline CDR1 reads MDHEN; CDR2 reads SYDVKM. V gave up 2 bases and J gave up 12 bases; unmatched junction bases: 2. The CDR3 DNA follows: TGTGCCAGCAGTTTAGGCGGGAGGGGGCAGTTCTTC. It translates to CASSLGGRGQFF.

The rearrangement links TRBV9 to TRBJ2-1, with a weak D call TRBD2 (5 bases). V was pared by 6 bases and J by 6 bases, with 10 bases between. The CDR3 totals 12 residues. Germline loops: CDR1 SGDLS, CDR2 YYNGEE. In DNA form, the CDR3 reads TGTGCCAGCAACCGGGATGTCAATGAGCAGTTCTTC. Protein: CASNRDVNEQFF.

This chain connects TRBV6-1 to TRBJ2-7; D remains ambiguous. V was trimmed by 1 base and J by 4 bases, leaving 5 bases between them. The CDR3 is 12 amino acids. Germline assignment: CDR1 MNHNS and CDR2 SASEGT. As DNA, the CDR3 is TGTGCCAGCAGTGAAGAATTGTACGAGCAGTACTTC. It is translated as CASSEELYEQYF.

Here the CDR3 DNA reads TGTGCCAGCAGACCCGACAAGGGTTGGGATGGCTACACCTTC. Translated, it gives CASRPDKGWDGYTF. This chain uses TRBV28 with TRBJ1-2; D gene ambiguous. This CDR3 region has 14 residues. Germline assignment: CDR1 MDHEN and CDR2 SYDVKM. Trimming removed 6 bases from V and 6 bases from J, with 17 bases in between.